This T cell receptor (beta chain) is drawn from a study of beta chain features in type 1 diabetes. The study, taken as a whole, reports: For type 1 diabetes patients, VDJ junctions showed fewer insertions and more deletions. Whether HLA type affects TCRB rearrangement stayed undetermined in the present work.

Sequenced material consisted of expressed TCRB transcripts (all of the isolated RNA was reverse transcribed). Data came from immunoSEQ multiplex PCR; TCRdb stores just in-frame clones and leaves some out. The sample holds about 620,000 clones, about 14% seen once. Germline CDR1 is SGHDN and CDR2 is FVKESK. CDR3 length: 17 amino acids. The trim removed 2 bases at V and 2 bases at J, leaving 9 bases unmatched. In this sample, this clone turned up a few times. The antigen is undetermined. The same CDR3 also results from other DNA sequences found in this sample. Staining for CD45RO/CCR7/CD25/CD127/CD95/CD27 allowed sorting of CD4+ naive, central memory, regulatory and stem cell-like memory cells.

Sample: naive CD4+ T cells from blood. The genes are TRBV14 and TRBJ1-2; 9 nucleotides align to TRBD1. This TCR came from a man younger than 35 in good health. The CDR3 loop is CASSQQGTGRPNYGYTF. The CDR3 nucleotides are TGTGCCAGCAGCCAACAAGGGACAGGGCGTCCGAACTATGGCTACACCTTC.